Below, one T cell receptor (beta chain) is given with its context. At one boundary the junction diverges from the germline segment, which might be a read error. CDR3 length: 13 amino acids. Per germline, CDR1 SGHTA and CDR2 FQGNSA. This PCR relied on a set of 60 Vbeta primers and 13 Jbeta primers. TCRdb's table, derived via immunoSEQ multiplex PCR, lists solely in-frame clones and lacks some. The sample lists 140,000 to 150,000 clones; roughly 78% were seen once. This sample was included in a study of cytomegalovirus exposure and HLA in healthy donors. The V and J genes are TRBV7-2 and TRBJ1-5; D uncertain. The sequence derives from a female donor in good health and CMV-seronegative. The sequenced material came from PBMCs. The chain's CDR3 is CASSYTTGGEEYF. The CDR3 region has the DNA TGTGCCAGCAGCTATACAACCGGCGGGGAAGAGTATTTT. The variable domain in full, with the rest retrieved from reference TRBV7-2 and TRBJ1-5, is GAGVSQSPSNKVTEKGKDVELRCDPISGHTALYWYRQSLGQGLEFLIYFQGNSAPDKSGLPSDRFSAERTGGSVSTLTIQRTQQEDSAVYLCASSYTTGGEEYFGDGTRLSIL.